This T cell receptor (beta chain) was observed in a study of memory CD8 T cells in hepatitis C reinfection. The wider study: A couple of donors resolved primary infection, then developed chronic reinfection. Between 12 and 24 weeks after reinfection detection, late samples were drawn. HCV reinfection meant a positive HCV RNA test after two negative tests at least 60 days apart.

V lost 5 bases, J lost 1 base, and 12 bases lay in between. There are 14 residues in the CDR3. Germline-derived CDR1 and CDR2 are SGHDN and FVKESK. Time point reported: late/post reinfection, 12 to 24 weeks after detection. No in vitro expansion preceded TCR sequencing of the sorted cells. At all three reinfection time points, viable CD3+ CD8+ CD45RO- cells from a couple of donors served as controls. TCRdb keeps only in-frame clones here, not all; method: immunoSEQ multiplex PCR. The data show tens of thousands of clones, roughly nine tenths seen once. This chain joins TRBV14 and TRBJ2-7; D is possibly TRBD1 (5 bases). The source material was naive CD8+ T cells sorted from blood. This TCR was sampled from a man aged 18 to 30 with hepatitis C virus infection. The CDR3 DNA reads TGTGCCAGCAGCTCCCAGACAGTGTCCTACGAGCAGTACTTC. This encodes CASSSQTVSYEQYF.